These 11 T cell receptor beta chains came from one sample sequenced in a study of OX40 agonist ivuxolimab in advanced cancers. Sequencing used immunoSEQ multiplex PCR; TCRdb keeps in-frame clones, though not all of them. The sample gives about 57,000 clones, around 86% of which show up once; around 4.5% is in the top ten. Sequences were derived from CD4+ or CD8+ T cells sorted from blood, sampled in a trial of the OX40 agonist ivuxolimab. Source of these receptors: an adult with an advanced solid tumor such as melanoma, head and neck, liver or kidney cancer.

The gene calls are TRBV2 and TRBJ2-1; D remains unclear. Germline CDR1 SNHLY, CDR2 FYNNEI. V was cut by 4 bases and J by 9 bases, with 10 bases left in between. The CDR3 loop spans 12 amino acids. This CDR3 reads CASSVLDVEQFF. In nucleotides, the CDR3 is TGTGCCAGCAGTGTTTTGGATGTTGAGCAGTTCTTC.

This sequence joins TRBV4-1 and TRBJ2-7, with D perhaps being TRBD1 or TRBD2 (5 bases each). The germline V gene encodes CDR1 MGHRA and CDR2 YSYEKL. V was clipped by 6 bases and J by 1 base, with 16 bases between them. The CDR3 is made up of 15 amino acids. DNA for the CDR3: TGCGCCAGCAGTTGGGCCGGGACGGTGTCCTACGAGCAGTACTTC. This gives the protein CASSWAGTVSYEQYF.

The rearrangement links TRBV5-5 to TRBJ2-7; the D gene is possibly TRBD1 (5 bases). From germline, CDR1 is SGHKS and CDR2 YYEKEE (reference sequence). V was trimmed by 1 base and J by 4 bases, leaving 6 bases between them. This CDR3 region has 12 residues. This chain's CDR3 is CASSLSGYEQYF. CDR3 sequence (DNA): TGTGCCAGCAGCTTGTCAGGGTACGAGCAGTACTTC.

The chain joins TRBV9 to TRBJ2-3; D unclear. Germline assignment: CDR1 SGDLS and CDR2 YYNGEE. The CDR3 totals 14 residues. V shed 3 bases and J shed 1 base, with 9 bases lying between them. The CDR3 DNA reads TGTGCCAGCAGCGGAGGTGGGGGCACAGATACGCAGTATTTT. This encodes CASSGGGGTDTQYF.

CDR3 sequence: CASSAITGGYTF. The CDR3 nucleotides are TGTGCCAGCAGCGCCATTACCGGGGGCTACACCTTC. V usage is TRBV9 and J usage is TRBJ1-2; D is unresolved. The V gene lost 3 bases and the J gene lost 8 bases, with 11 bases spanning the gap. This CDR3 comprises 12 residues. Germline lookup yields CDR1 SGDLS and CDR2 YYNGEE.

The chain employs TRBV28 and TRBJ1-1, with 7 bases identical to TRBD1. Unmatched junction bases numbered 1, after V lost 2 bases and J lost 7 bases. Germline V gene lookup returns CDR1 MDHEN and CDR2 SYDVKM. The CDR3 sequence is 12 residues long. Written as DNA, the CDR3 is TGTGCCAGCAGTTTAAGACAGGGTGAAGCTTTCTTT. The encoded protein is CASSLRQGEAFF.

There are a few counts of this clone. The genes are TRBV14 and TRBJ2-7; TRBD1 matches at 7 bases. V trimming: 1 base; J trimming: 5 bases; junction bases outside the gene matches: 5. CDR3 length: 14 residues. Germline CDR1 SGHDN, CDR2 FVKESK. The CDR3, as DNA: TGTGCCAGCAGCCAAGCGGACAGGTTCCACGAGCAGTACTTC. Amino acid sequence: CASSQADRFHEQYF.

The V call is TRBV7-6, the J call TRBJ2-7; weak D call: TRBD2 (5 bases). The CDR3 totals 15 residues. Germline V lookup: CDR1 SGHVS, CDR2 FNYEAQ. V lost 1 base to trimming and J lost 5 bases, with 15 bases between them. The CDR3 is CASSLVSGISDEQYF. Written as DNA, the CDR3 is TGTGCCAGCAGCTTAGTGTCGGGGATCAGCGACGAGCAGTACTTC. The entire variable domain, with the rest obtained from reference TRBV7-6 and TRBJ2-7, is as follows: GAGVSQSPRYKVTKRGQDVALRCDPISGHVSLYWYRQALGQGPEFLTYFNYEAQQDKSGLPNDRFSAERPEGSISTLTIQRTEQRDSAMYRCASSLVSGISDEQYFGPGTRLTVT.

The chain recombines TRBV29-1 with TRBJ1-6; the match to TRBD1 covers 8 bases. With 4 bases clipped from V and 9 bases from J, the junction kept 8 bases outside the gene matches. Germline lookup yields CDR1 SQVTM and CDR2 ANQGSEA. The CDR3 sequence is 14 residues long. The CDR3 reads CSVADRDSTSPLHF. In nucleotides, the CDR3 is TGCAGCGTTGCGGACAGGGATAGTACTTCACCCCTCCACTTT.

The rearrangement links TRBV6-1 to TRBJ2-7, with D unclear. Trimming left V 6 bases short and J 6 bases short, with 12 bases between. The CDR3 has 12 residues. Germline-derived CDR1 and CDR2 are MNHNS and SASEGT. The CDR3 spells CASSKGLGEQYF. The CDR3 DNA sequence: TGTGCCAGCAGCAAAGGGTTAGGCGAGCAGTACTTC.

V gene TRBV6-6 combines with J gene TRBJ1-4; 7 bases align to TRBD1. Trimming at V came to 6 bases and at J to 0 bases, leaving 7 bases not matched to a gene. Germline CDR1 reads MNHNY; CDR2 reads SVGAGI (reference sequence). CDR3 size: 16 residues. The CDR3 nucleotides are TGTGCCAGCAGGCAAACAGGGGCCCCAACTAATGAAAAACTGTTTTTT. Translation gives CASRQTGAPTNEKLFF.